This T cell receptor beta chain was identified in a study of cytomegalovirus exposure and HLA in healthy donors. Trimming stripped 4 bases from V and 1 base from J, with 20 bases between. This CDR3 region has 17 residues. Germline CDR1 is MGHRA and CDR2 is YSYEKL. It was with 60 Vbeta and 13 Jbeta primers that the PCR ran. Generated by immunoSEQ multiplex PCR, the TCRdb table keeps only in-frame clones and is missing some. The sample totals over 90,000 clones. This sequence originates from a man between 40 and 49 years old in good health and CMV-seronegative. This rearrangement joins TRBV4-1 to TRBJ2-7; D may be TRBD1 (6 bases). What was sequenced was PBMCs. In DNA, the CDR3 is TGCGCCAGCAGCCTCTTTCTGCGGACAGATCTTTCCTACGAGCAGTACTTC. Residues: CASSLFLRTDLSYEQYF.